These 24 T cell receptor beta chains were sequenced from one sample in a study of blood T cell repertoires in COVID-19. The method was immunoSEQ multiplex PCR; TCRdb's version includes in-frame clones alone and lacks a portion of them. This sample has around 150,000 clones, with 79% found just once. The sequenced sample was peripheral blood. The receptor source for this set is a man aged 45-65 years with active or convalescent COVID-19.

The chain is built from TRBV2 and TRBJ2-7; D is perhaps TRBD1 (6 bases). There are 12 residues in the CDR3. With 6 bases removed from V and 4 bases from J, the gap between germline ends came to 10 bases. The germline V gene encodes CDR1 SNHLY and CDR2 FYNNEI. The DNA of the CDR3 is TGTGCCAGCAGGGGGGACAAGTACGAGCAGTACTTC. Protein: CASRGDKYEQYF.

V usage is TRBV9 and J usage is TRBJ2-3; D is possibly TRBD2 (5 bases). V lost 0 bases, J lost 6 bases, and 11 bases lay in between. The CDR3 totals 14 residues. Germline V gene data show CDR1 as SGDLS and CDR2 as YYNGEE. CDR3 amino acids: CASSVEGPSDTQYF. CDR3 coding DNA: TGTGCCAGCAGCGTAGAAGGCCCTAGCGATACGCAGTATTTT.

The chain employs TRBV2 and TRBJ1-2; a possible D gene is TRBD1 (5 bases). Germline-derived CDR1 and CDR2 are SNHLY and FYNNEI. V lost 2 bases and J 7 bases, leaving 17 bases between the germline ends. The CDR3 length is 15 residues. CDR3 region: CASSETQGAGPGYTF. In nucleotides, the CDR3 is TGTGCCAGCAGTGAAACGCAGGGCGCGGGGCCTGGCTACACCTTC.

The V call is TRBV28, the J call TRBJ2-3; D might be TRBD2 (6 bases). The CDR3 contains 16 residues. Germline V gives CDR1 MDHEN, CDR2 SYDVKM. V lost 2 bases, J lost 4 bases, and 16 bases lay in between. The CDR3: CASSLTHGSGADTQYF. CDR3 nucleotides: TGTGCCAGCAGTTTAACCCACGGGAGTGGGGCAGATACGCAGTATTTT.

V and J are TRBV18 and TRBJ2-7; 10 positions agree with TRBD2. From germline, CDR1 is KGHSH and CDR2 LQKENI. The CDR3 contains 16 residues. With V trimmed by 2 bases and J by 5 bases, 9 bases remained unmatched. CDR3 residues: CASSPSTASGSHEQYF. CDR3 nucleotide sequence: TGTGCCAGCTCACCAAGTACCGCTAGCGGGAGCCACGAGCAGTACTTC.

The V gene is TRBV16, the J gene TRBJ2-7; tentative D call: TRBD2 (6 bases). V was trimmed by 1 base and J by 9 bases, leaving 31 bases between them. CDR3 size: 19 residues. Germline values: CDR1 KGHSY, CDR2 FQNENV. DNA for the CDR3: TGTGCCAGCAGCCAATTAACGGGCGGGGCCTATCCCGGAGGCTTCGGGCAGTACTTC. It yields the protein CASSQLTGGAYPGGFGQYF.

The chain links TRBV4-1 to TRBJ2-7, with 7 bases aligning to TRBD1. Germline lookup yields CDR1 MGHRA and CDR2 YSYEKL. The CDR3 length is 16 residues. The trim removed 4 bases at V and 0 bases at J, leaving 9 bases unmatched. As DNA, the CDR3 is TGCGCCAGCAGCCCAGCTTCGACAGGGAGCTCCTACGAGCAGTACTTC. It yields the protein CASSPASTGSSYEQYF.

V is TRBV7-2 and J is TRBJ1-4; tentatively, D is TRBD1 (6 bases). CDR3 size: 14 residues. Germline V gene data show CDR1 as SGHTA and CDR2 as FQGNSA. Trimming pared 6 bases from V and 0 bases from J, leaving 8 bases between. The CDR3 sequence: CASRPGATNEKLFF. For the CDR3, the DNA is TGTGCCAGCAGACCAGGGGCAACTAATGAAAAACTGTTTTTT.

The rearrangement links TRBV9 to TRBJ1-2; 7 bases agree with TRBD1. The CDR3 loop spans 15 amino acids. V lost 2 bases, J lost 2 bases, and 6 bases stayed unmatched. Germline values: CDR1 SGDLS, CDR2 YYNGEE. The CDR3 DNA reads as TGTGCCAGCAGCGTTATAGACAGGGCAAACTATGGCTACACCTTC. Translation gives CASSVIDRANYGYTF.

The chain employs TRBV30 and TRBJ2-2; D remains unclear. Trimming removed 1 base at V and 3 bases at J, with 3 bases between. CDR3 length: 12 amino acids. Germline V CDR1 and CDR2: GTSNPN, SVGIG (reference sequence). DNA for the CDR3: TGTGCCTGGAGTGGAGACACCGGGGAGCTGTTTTTT. This codes for CAWSGDTGELFF.

This clone was counted many times. The chain carries TRBV27 and TRBJ2-2; 9 bases align to TRBD2. The CDR3 extends over 19 amino acids. CDR1 is MNHEY, CDR2 SMNVEV, per germline (reference sequence). With V trimmed by 0 bases and J by 0 bases, 8 bases remained unmatched. For the CDR3, the DNA is TGTGCCAGCAGTTTATCCTGGCTAGCGGGGATCGCGAACACCGGGGAGCTGTTTTTT. Residues: CASSLSWLAGIANTGELFF.

This chain joins TRBV28 and TRBJ2-7; TRBD1 matches 11 bases. In germline, CDR1 is MDHEN, CDR2 SYDVKM. Trimming took 5 bases from V and 7 from J; bases not matched to a gene: 10. The CDR3 is 15 amino acids. The chain's CDR3 is CASSTRDRGISEQYF. The CDR3 DNA follows: TGTGCCAGCAGTACCCGGGACAGGGGGATATCGGAGCAGTACTTC.

CDR3 in DNA: TGTGCCAGCAGTTCCTCGGGAGACCTGGGCACCGGGGAGCTGTTTTTT. It translates to CASSSSGDLGTGELFF. The rearrangement uses TRBV6-5 and TRBJ2-2; TRBD2 might be the D (6 bases). The germline gives CDR1 MNHEY, CDR2 SVGAGI. V lost 4 bases and J lost 4, with 16 bases in between. The CDR3 length is 16 residues.

The chain has TRBV29-1 and TRBJ1-5; D might be TRBD1 (5 bases). The CDR3 is 14 residues long. Germline lookup yields CDR1 SQVTM and CDR2 ANQGSEA. Trimming took 5 bases from V and 7 from J, leaving 18 bases between them. The CDR3 DNA sequence: TGCAGCGTTACTAACGGGGGGTTTCTGCAGCCCCAGCATTTT. Encoded protein: CSVTNGGFLQPQHF.

J is TRBJ2-7 and V is TRBV6-5; D is unresolved. Trimming pared 0 bases from V and 0 bases from J, leaving 6 bases between. This CDR3 region has 14 residues. Germline V CDR1 and CDR2: MNHEY, SVGAGI. CDR3 nucleotides: TGTGCCAGCAGTTACTCGCCCAGCTCCTACGAGCAGTACTTC. Its protein product is CASSYSPSSYEQYF.

V gene TRBV25-1 combines with J gene TRBJ2-3, with D possibly being TRBD1 (7 bases). V lost 4 bases and J lost 2, with 13 bases in between. The germline gives CDR1 MGHDK, CDR2 SYGVNS. The length of the CDR3 is 15 residues. The CDR3 sequence: CASSGQGGFTDTQYF. The CDR3 DNA follows: TGTGCCAGCAGTGGCCAGGGGGGCTTCACAGATACGCAGTATTTT.

In DNA form, the CDR3 reads TGTGCCAGCAGCCTGAGAACTTTTTTTGGCACAGATACGCAGTATTTT. Its protein is CASSLRTFFGTDTQYF. The chain links TRBV5-6 to TRBJ2-3; no reliable D call. Germline V lookup: CDR1 SGHDT, CDR2 YYEEEE. With 4 bases removed from V and 1 base from J, the gap between germline ends came to 16 bases. The CDR3 spans 16 residues.

The chain couples TRBV4-2 to TRBJ2-7, with 7 bases that match TRBD2. V lost 1 base to trimming and J lost 1 base; unmatched junction nucleotides: 4. Per the germline V gene, CDR1 is LGHNA and CDR2 is YNFKEQ. The CDR3 covers 15 residues. The DNA for the CDR3 is TGTGCCAGCAGCCAAGCGACTAGCCAATCCTACGAGCAGTACTTC. This sequence encodes CASSQATSQSYEQYF.

The V gene is TRBV4-1, the J gene TRBJ1-4; 11 bases are a match to TRBD1. This CDR3 has 15 amino acids. CDR1 MGHRA and CDR2 YSYEKL come from the germline V gene. V lost 2 bases, J lost 7 bases, and 3 bases stayed unmatched. The CDR3 bases are TGCGCCAGCAGCCAACTCGGGACAGGGGGTGAAAAACTGTTTTTT. It codes for CASSQLGTGGEKLFF.

The chain couples TRBV11-3 to TRBJ2-3; 8 bases match TRBD1. The V segment lost 5 bases and the J segment 6 bases; nucleotides outside the gene matches: 7. Germline V lookup: CDR1 SGHNT, CDR2 YENEEA. The CDR3 has 14 amino acids. The CDR3 DNA reads as TGTGCCAGCAGCCAACAGGGGGTGGAGGATACGCAGTATTTT. Amino acid sequence: CASSQQGVEDTQYF.

The V gene is TRBV4-1, the J gene TRBJ2-7; a possible D gene is TRBD1 (6 bases). Deletions cut 0 bases from V and 5 bases from J, with 17 bases between. Germline values: CDR1 MGHRA, CDR2 YSYEKL. CDR3 length: 16 residues. The CDR3 spells CASSQEYGTSLHEQYF. In DNA form, the CDR3 reads TGCGCCAGCAGCCAAGAATACGGGACAAGCCTTCACGAGCAGTACTTC.

The chain couples TRBV5-5 to TRBJ1-1; 10 bases are a match to TRBD1. The germline CDR1 and CDR2 sequences are SGHKS and YYEKEE (reference sequence). The V segment lost 6 bases and the J segment 3 bases; nucleotides outside the gene matches: 11. The CDR3 loop spans 16 amino acids. The CDR3 DNA is TGTGCCAGCACCTTCAAACCCGGGACAGGGGACACTGAAGCTTTCTTT. Translation gives CASTFKPGTGDTEAFF.

The chain has TRBV24-1 and TRBJ2-3; TRBD2 aligns across 9 bases. The germline V gene has CDR1 KGHDR and CDR2 SFDVKD. With 4 bases clipped from V and 6 bases from J, the junction kept 10 bases outside the gene matches. The CDR3 sequence is 16 residues long. The DNA of the CDR3 is TGTGCCACCAGTGAAGCGACTAGCGGAGGTGTGGATACGCAGTATTTT. It encodes CATSEATSGGVDTQYF.

The count of this clone is one. The chain uses TRBV6-4 and TRBJ1-3; D call uncertain. The V end was cut by 2 bases, the J end by 0 bases, with 8 bases between. CDR3 length: 15 residues. Looked up from germline, CDR1 is MRHNA and CDR2 is SNTAGT. CDR3 amino acids: CASSDRWSSGNTIYF. The CDR3 bases are TGTGCCAGCAGTGACAGATGGAGCTCTGGAAACACCATATATTTT.